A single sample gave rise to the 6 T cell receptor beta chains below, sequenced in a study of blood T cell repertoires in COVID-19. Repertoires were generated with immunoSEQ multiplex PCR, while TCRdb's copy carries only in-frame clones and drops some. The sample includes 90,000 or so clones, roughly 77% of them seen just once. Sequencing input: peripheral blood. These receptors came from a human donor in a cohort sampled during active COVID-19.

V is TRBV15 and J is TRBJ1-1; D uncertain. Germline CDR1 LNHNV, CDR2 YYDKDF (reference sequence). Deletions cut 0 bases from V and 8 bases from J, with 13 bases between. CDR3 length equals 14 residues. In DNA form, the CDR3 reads TGTGCCACCAGCAGAGATAAGGCTACTAGAGAAGCTTTCTTT. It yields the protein CATSRDKATREAFF.

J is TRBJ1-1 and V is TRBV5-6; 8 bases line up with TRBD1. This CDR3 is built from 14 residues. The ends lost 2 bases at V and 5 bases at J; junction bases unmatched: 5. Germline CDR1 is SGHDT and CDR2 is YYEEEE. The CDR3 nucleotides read TGTGCCAGCAGCTTCCAGGGGGCCGGGACTGAAGCTTTCTTT. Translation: CASSFQGAGTEAFF.

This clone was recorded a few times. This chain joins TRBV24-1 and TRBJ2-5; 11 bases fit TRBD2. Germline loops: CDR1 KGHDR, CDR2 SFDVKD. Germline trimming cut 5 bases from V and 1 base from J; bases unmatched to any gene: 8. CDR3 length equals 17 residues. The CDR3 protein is CATSGRGTSGIQETQYF. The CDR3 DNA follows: TGTGCCACCAGTGGGCGAGGGACTAGCGGCATCCAAGAGACCCAGTACTTC.

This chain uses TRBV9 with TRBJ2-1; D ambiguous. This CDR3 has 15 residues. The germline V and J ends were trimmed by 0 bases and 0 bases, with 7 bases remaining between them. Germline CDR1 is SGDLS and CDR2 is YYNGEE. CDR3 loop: CASSVDASSYNEQFF. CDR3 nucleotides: TGTGCCAGCAGCGTAGACGCGAGCTCCTACAATGAGCAGTTCTTC.

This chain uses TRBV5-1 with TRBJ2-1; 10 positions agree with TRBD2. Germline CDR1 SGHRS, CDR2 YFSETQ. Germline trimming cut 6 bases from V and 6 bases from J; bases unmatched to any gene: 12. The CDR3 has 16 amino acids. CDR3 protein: CASTNSLAGAGNEQFF. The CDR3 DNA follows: TGCGCCAGCACAAACTCCCTAGCGGGAGCGGGCAATGAGCAGTTCTTC.

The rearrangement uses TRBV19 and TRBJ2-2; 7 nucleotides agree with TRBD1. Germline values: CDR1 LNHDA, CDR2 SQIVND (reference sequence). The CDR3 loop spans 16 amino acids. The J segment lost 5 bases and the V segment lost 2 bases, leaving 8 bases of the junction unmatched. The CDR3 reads CASSISDRVLTGELFF. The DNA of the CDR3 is TGTGCCAGTAGTATATCCGACAGGGTATTGACCGGGGAGCTGTTTTTT.